Listed here is a single TCR beta chain. Its antigen is unidentified. One end of the junction is discordant with germline, which a read error may explain. This sample is part of a study of T cell repertoires in cytomegalovirus infection. Study results and limitations: Carriers of CMV plus the relevant HLA were identified by cumulative public TCR beta family frequency.

Using its own MiXCR run on the reads, TCRdb lists one record per CDR3 protein. The sample has about 220,000 distinct CDR3 sequences, about 40% seen once. CDR1 is MNHEY, CDR2 SVGAGI, per germline. The CDR3 totals 15 residues. The source was CD8+ T cells from cultured PBMCs, collected from culture after CMV antigen stimulation. V usage is TRBV6-5 and J usage is TRBJ2-7; 11 nucleotides agree with TRBD2. This TCR came from a human donor in good health (CMV status not recorded). Some clones in this sample may be carry-over from other donors' samples. The DNA of the CDR3 is TGTGCCAGCACTGGTCTAGCGGGAGGAACCTACGAGCAGGACTTC. Protein product: CASTGLAGGTYEQDF.